The 15 T cell receptor beta chains presented below share a single source sample, sequenced in a study of T cell responses to AZD1222 COVID-19 vaccine. Data came from immunoSEQ multiplex PCR; TCRdb stores just in-frame clones and leaves some out. This table holds some 110,000 clones, 80% to 85% found once. The sequencing used peripheral blood, collected on day 0 of AZD1222 vaccination. Receptor source: an adult in good health.

This chain links TRBV11-3 with TRBJ2-1; tentatively, D is TRBD2 (5 bases). V lost 0 bases and J lost 6, with 15 bases in between. The CDR3 totals 16 residues. Germline assignment: CDR1 SGHNT and CDR2 YENEEA. CDR3 in amino acids: CASSLDGRGGSNEQFF. CDR3 nucleotides: TGTGCCAGCAGCTTAGATGGGCGCGGTGGGAGCAATGAGCAGTTCTTC.

This chain joins TRBV5-1 and TRBJ1-6; D remains ambiguous. The CDR3 totals 15 residues. The germline V and J ends were trimmed by 0 bases and 9 bases, with 13 bases remaining between them. From germline, CDR1 is SGHRS and CDR2 YFSETQ. CDR3 in DNA: TGCGCCAGCAGCTTGGGGCAGGCCTCGGGTTCACCCCTCCACTTT. Its translation is CASSLGQASGSPLHF.

The V and J genes are TRBV3-1 (or the pseudogene TRBV3-2) and TRBJ2-6; D not certain. Germline values: CDR1 LGHDT, CDR2 YNNKEL (reference sequence). The CDR3 extends over 13 amino acids. V lost 7 bases, J lost 4 bases, and 8 bases lay in between. CDR3 sequence (DNA): TGTGCCAGCATGGAAGCCGGGGCCAACGTCCTGACTTTC. Amino acids: CASMEAGANVLTF.

The chain recombines TRBV5-1 with TRBJ2-1; weak D call: TRBD2 (6 bases). This CDR3 region has 18 residues. V was pared by 4 bases and J by 0 bases, with 20 bases between. Germline CDR1 reads SGHRS; CDR2 reads YFSETQ. In nucleotides, the CDR3 is TGCGCCAGCAGCCAGGGCGGGGCGAGGACCAGCTCCTACAATGAGCAGTTCTTC. This codes for CASSQGGARTSSYNEQFF.

This chain links TRBV29-1 with TRBJ2-5, with TRBD2 identical over 7 bases. The germline V gene encodes CDR1 SQVTM and CDR2 ANQGSEA. The CDR3 totals 11 residues. The trim removed 7 bases at V and 1 base at J, leaving 0 bases unmatched. The CDR3 is CSASGQETQYF. CDR3 sequence (DNA): TGCAGCGCTAGCGGCCAAGAGACCCAGTACTTC.

The chain has TRBV7-2 and TRBJ2-3; tentative D call: TRBD1 (5 bases). Trimming left V 2 bases short and J 5 bases short, with 5 bases between. This CDR3 is 12 amino acids long. Germline CDR1 is SGHTA and CDR2 is FQGNSA. The CDR3 bases are TGTGCCAGCAGCTTACAGGGAGATACGCAGTATTTT. Residues: CASSLQGDTQYF.

Many counts were recorded for this clone. V and J are TRBV19 and TRBJ1-1; 11 bases agree with TRBD1. CDR3 size: 14 residues. V shed 5 bases, J shed 5 bases, and the junction held 4 bases outside the gene matches. CDR1 is LNHDA and CDR2 is SQIVND in the germline V gene (reference sequence). The CDR3 protein is CASSFGTGGTEAFF. The DNA of the CDR3 is TGTGCCAGTAGTTTCGGGACAGGGGGGACTGAAGCTTTCTTT.

CDR3 amino acids: CASSSPTGSTETQYF. CDR3 nucleotide sequence: TGTGCCAGCAGCTCCCCAACAGGGAGTACGGAGACCCAGTACTTC. This sequence joins TRBV11-2 and TRBJ2-5, with a tentative D call TRBD1 (6 bases). V was clipped by 4 bases and J by 5 bases, with 17 bases between them. Germline V gene lookup returns CDR1 SGHAT and CDR2 FQNNGV. The CDR3 is made up of 15 amino acids.

The chain recombines TRBV28 with TRBJ2-5; D possibly uses TRBD1 or TRBD2 (6 bases each). Trimming left V 6 bases short and J 4 bases short, with 15 bases between. Germline CDR1 MDHEN, CDR2 SYDVKM. The CDR3 has 14 residues. Written as DNA, the CDR3 is TGTGCCAGCAGGGGAGGACAGAGAATAGAGACCCAGTACTTC. Encoded protein: CASRGGQRIETQYF.

Only a few counts were recorded for this clone. The chain carries TRBV28 and TRBJ1-2; no reliable D call. Trimming stripped 5 bases from V and 0 bases from J, with 13 bases between. CDR1 MDHEN and CDR2 SYDVKM come from the germline V gene. The CDR3 consists of 15 residues. The CDR3 sequence: CASSINTASNYGYTF. The DNA for the CDR3 is TGTGCCAGCAGTATTAACACAGCGTCTAACTATGGCTACACCTTC.

V is TRBV30 and J is TRBJ1-1; D gene unclear. This CDR3 contains 13 residues. Germline V gene sequence: CDR1 GTSNPN, CDR2 SVGIG (reference sequence). Trimming took off 1 base at V and 0 bases at J, with 6 bases between the two ends. This CDR3 is CAWSADMNTEAFF. The CDR3 DNA is TGTGCCTGGAGTGCAGACATGAACACTGAAGCTTTCTTT.

The chain uses TRBV28 and TRBJ1-1; a weak D match, TRBD1 (5 bases). The germline V and J ends were trimmed by 2 bases and 3 bases, with 7 bases remaining between them. This CDR3 region has 13 residues. Per the germline V gene, CDR1 is MDHEN and CDR2 is SYDVKM. CDR3 sequence: CASSLRDHTEAFF. Here the CDR3 DNA reads TGTGCCAGCAGTTTAAGGGACCACACTGAAGCTTTCTTT.

The rearrangement joins TRBV19 to TRBJ1-1; D gene unclear. CDR1 LNHDA and CDR2 SQIVND come from the germline V gene (reference sequence). Deletions cut 6 bases from V and 5 bases from J, with 19 bases between. The CDR3 runs to 15 residues. The CDR3, as DNA: TGTGCCAGTAGCATCCGCGTCGGGGTGCGGACTGAAGCTTTCTTT. Translated, it gives CASSIRVGVRTEAFF.

The chain carries TRBV7-9 and TRBJ1-5; D might be TRBD1 (6 bases). Germline V gene data show CDR1 as SEHNR and CDR2 as FQNEAQ (reference sequence). The CDR3 runs to 14 residues. The germline V and J ends were trimmed by 3 bases and 7 bases, with 13 bases remaining between them. The CDR3 region is CASSFAGEGQPQHF. In DNA, the CDR3 is TGTGCCAGCAGCTTTGCAGGGGAAGGGCAGCCCCAGCATTTT.

This chain uses TRBV29-1 with TRBJ2-1, with a tentative D call TRBD2 (6 bases). The V end was cut by 7 bases, the J end by 0 bases, with 10 bases between. Germline CDR1 is SQVTM and CDR2 is ANQGSEA. The CDR3 contains 13 residues. The CDR3 nucleotides are TGCAGCGGAGGACTAAGCTCCTACAATGAGCAGTTCTTC. This codes for CSGGLSSYNEQFF.